Following are 28 T cell receptor beta chains from one sample sequenced in a study of blood T cell repertoires in COVID-19. This table comes from immunoSEQ multiplex PCR, and its TCRdb copy is limited to in-frame clones, with some not included. The profile shows around 180,000 clones, approximately 87% of them singletons. The sample taken for sequencing was peripheral blood. The receptor set was obtained from a man aged 65-85 years with active or convalescent COVID-19.

This clone appeared once. The J gene is TRBJ1-5, the V gene TRBV6-2 or TRBV6-3, with 11 bases fitting TRBD1. The length of the CDR3 is 14 residues. V trimming: 6 bases; J trimming: 6 bases; junction bases outside the gene matches: 4. Germline-derived CDR1 and CDR2 are MNHEY and SVGEGT. The DNA for the CDR3 is TGTGCCAGCAGCCGGACAGGGGGCTTTCAGCCCCAGCATTTT. Translated, it gives CASSRTGGFQPQHF.

The gene calls are TRBV4-3 and TRBJ2-1; TRBD1 matches at 8 bases. The CDR3 is made up of 16 amino acids. Germline trimming cut 1 base from V and 7 bases from J; bases unmatched to any gene: 9. Germline lookup yields CDR1 LGHNA and CDR2 YSLEER. CDR3 protein: CASSQAGTGTGNEQFF. The CDR3 bases are TGCGCCAGCAGCCAAGCGGGGACAGGCACGGGGAATGAGCAGTTCTTC.

The V and J genes are TRBV25-1 and TRBJ2-7; 14 bases line up with TRBD2. V gave up 4 bases and J gave up 4 bases; unmatched junction bases: 6. This CDR3 comprises 16 residues. CDR1 and CDR2 from the germline V gene are MGHDK and SYGVNS. Written as DNA, the CDR3 is TGTGCCAGCAGTGGATTCGGGACTAGCGGGAGTTACGAGCAGTACTTC. Encoded protein: CASSGFGTSGSYEQYF.

The chain has TRBV9 and TRBJ1-1, with D unclear. V gave up 3 bases and J gave up 7 bases, with 10 bases separating them. Germline V gene lookup returns CDR1 SGDLS and CDR2 YYNGEE. The CDR3 has 12 amino acids. CDR3 amino acids: CASSADMGEAFF. In DNA, the CDR3 is TGTGCCAGCAGCGCCGACATGGGTGAAGCTTTCTTT.

The chain combines TRBV7-2 with TRBJ1-2; 8 nucleotides align to TRBD1. Germline loops: CDR1 SGHTA, CDR2 FQGNSA. There are 15 residues in the CDR3. V lost 3 bases and J lost 3; bases outside the gene matches: 6. The CDR3 protein is CASSLGTGSYYGYTF. CDR3 coding DNA: TGTGCCAGCAGCTTGGGGACAGGAAGCTACTATGGCTACACCTTC.

The rearrangement joins TRBV19 to TRBJ1-6; no clear D. V was pared by 1 base and J by 10 bases, with 11 bases between. The CDR3 length is 14 residues. Germline CDR1 is LNHDA and CDR2 is SQIVND (reference sequence). The CDR3 protein is CASSIGRGWSPLHF. For the CDR3, the DNA is TGTGCCAGTAGTATAGGGAGAGGGTGGTCACCCCTCCACTTT.

The V call is TRBV29-1, the J call TRBJ2-3, with 9 bases lining up with TRBD2. J gave up 2 bases and V 7 bases, and 10 bases lay outside the gene matches. CDR3 size: 15 residues. CDR1 is SQVTM, CDR2 ANQGSEA, per germline. CDR3 sequence reads: CSAEPLAGNTDTQYF. The DNA for the CDR3 is TGCAGCGCCGAACCCCTAGCGGGAAACACAGATACGCAGTATTTT.

V usage is TRBV7-2 and J usage is TRBJ2-5; 11 nucleotides align to TRBD2. Unmatched junction bases numbered 2, after V lost 4 bases and J lost 7 bases. Germline V gene lookup returns CDR1 SGHTA and CDR2 FQGNSA. There are 13 residues in the CDR3. The CDR3 sequence is CASSSGLAGTQYF. For the CDR3, the DNA is TGTGCCAGCAGCTCCGGACTAGCGGGGACCCAGTACTTC.

The genes are TRBV18 and TRBJ2-5; TRBD1 matches 7 bases. This CDR3 is built from 16 residues. Per germline, CDR1 KGHSH and CDR2 LQKENI. V trimming: 1 base; J trimming: 3 bases; junction bases outside the gene matches: 8. The CDR3 region is CASSPRPDRDEETQYF. Written as DNA, the CDR3 is TGTGCCAGCTCACCACGACCTGACAGGGATGAAGAGACCCAGTACTTC.

The chain links TRBV4-1 to TRBJ2-7, with 7 bases lining up with TRBD1. The CDR3 loop spans 18 amino acids. CDR1 MGHRA and CDR2 YSYEKL come from the germline V gene. V gave up 1 base and J gave up 9 bases; unmatched junction bases: 21. CDR3 bases: TGCGCCAGCAGCCAAGTAGGTGGAGGCACAGGGGTCTATTCAGGGCAGTACTTC. Amino acids: CASSQVGGGTGVYSGQYF.

This chain links TRBV6-2 or TRBV6-3 with TRBJ2-1; tentative D call: TRBD1 (5 bases). There are 17 residues in the CDR3. Trimming removed 6 bases from V and 3 bases from J, with 21 bases in between. Germline V lookup: CDR1 MNHEY, CDR2 SVGEGT. The CDR3 is CASSRRGTGSLYNEQFF. DNA of the CDR3: TGTGCCAGCAGCCGCAGAGGAACAGGTTCCCTCTACAATGAGCAGTTCTTC.

This clone was counted only a few times. V gene TRBV5-1 combines with J gene TRBJ2-7; possibly TRBD2 for D (6 bases). Germline V gives CDR1 SGHRS, CDR2 YFSETQ. The CDR3 runs 13 residues. V was pared by 3 bases and J by 3 bases, with 10 bases between. CDR3 sequence: CASSSGLFYEQYF. As DNA, the CDR3 is TGCGCCAGCAGCTCGGGACTGTTCTACGAGCAGTACTTC.

The rearrangement joins TRBV15 to TRBJ1-1; tentative D call: TRBD1 (5 bases). Trimming stripped 2 bases from V and 5 bases from J, with 9 bases between. The CDR3 runs to 13 residues. Germline CDR1 and CDR2: LNHNV and YYDKDF (reference sequence). The CDR3 DNA follows: TGTGCCACCAGCAGATTACAGGATACTGAAGCTTTCTTT. This encodes CATSRLQDTEAFF.

V gene TRBV20-1 combines with J gene TRBJ2-1; 11 bases match TRBD2. Germline values: CDR1 DFQATT, CDR2 SNEGSKA (reference sequence). Trimming at V came to 3 bases and at J to 7 bases, leaving 8 bases not matched to a gene. The CDR3 consists of 15 residues. CDR3 nucleotides: TGCAGTGCTAGTCATAGCGGGGGGGCTCGAAATGAGCAGTTCTTC. Amino acids: CSASHSGGARNEQFF.

The V call is TRBV7-9, the J call TRBJ1-2; the D is unclear. CDR1 and CDR2 (germline): SEHNR, FQNEAQ (reference sequence). The V end was cut by 7 bases, the J end by 2 bases, with 14 bases between. This CDR3 has 14 residues. The CDR3, as DNA: TGTGCCAGCACCCCGGGTACATTAAACTATGGCTACACCTTC. It codes for CASTPGTLNYGYTF.

The rearrangement links TRBV9 to TRBJ2-1; TRBD2 agrees at 10 bases. This CDR3 is built from 15 residues. Losses at the gene ends were 0 bases for V and 8 bases for J; bases not matched to a gene: 5. The germline V gene has CDR1 SGDLS and CDR2 YYNGEE. The CDR3 DNA reads as TGTGCCAGCAGCGTAGGACTAGCGGGTTCGGATGAGCAGTTCTTC. Translated, it gives CASSVGLAGSDEQFF.

The gene calls are TRBV21-1 and TRBJ1-2; the table's D call, TRBD1, was not checked against the DNA. TRBV21-1 is classified as a pseudogene. This CDR3 comprises 17 residues. The CDR3 DNA follows: TGTGCCAGCAGTTTTTATATAGGGACAGGGACGTCCTATGGCTACACCTTC. Translated, it gives CASSFYIGTGTSYGYTF.

The CDR3 here is CASSLSAGDRDYGYTF. The CDR3 DNA is TGTGCCAGCAGTTTATCCGCTGGGGACAGGGACTATGGCTACACCTTC. The chain couples TRBV27 to TRBJ1-2; TRBD1 matches at 9 bases. J was trimmed by 3 bases and V by 0 bases; bases with no gene match: 5. The length of the CDR3 is 16 residues. CDR1 is MNHEY, CDR2 SMNVEV, per germline (reference sequence).

The chain joins TRBV7-8 to TRBJ1-5; TRBD1 is a possible D gene (6 bases). The CDR3 extends over 15 amino acids. V lost 0 bases to trimming and J lost 4 bases, with 10 bases between them. From germline, CDR1 is SGHVS and CDR2 FQNEAQ. Here the CDR3 reads CASSLAQGRNQPQHF. The CDR3 region has the DNA TGTGCCAGCAGCTTAGCGCAGGGGCGGAATCAGCCCCAGCATTTT.

The CDR3 protein is CASNGQGAIGDTQYF. In DNA, the CDR3 is TGTGCCAGCAATGGACAGGGGGCTATAGGAGATACGCAGTATTTT. V usage is TRBV2 and J usage is TRBJ2-3, with 11 bases fitting TRBD1. The V gene end was trimmed by 7 bases and the J gene end by 5 bases; junction bases not matched to a gene: 8. This CDR3 is 15 amino acids long. Germline values: CDR1 SNHLY, CDR2 FYNNEI. Full variable domain (rest looked up from reference TRBV2 and TRBJ2-3): EPEVTQTPSHQVTQMGQEVILRCVPISNHLYFYWYRQILGQKVEFLVSFYNNEISEKSEIFDDQFSVERPDGSNFTLKIRSTKLEDSAMYFCASNGQGAIGDTQYFGPGTRLTVL.

In DNA, the CDR3 is TGCGCCAGCAGCCCCGGAGCCTTACTACCTGGAAACACCATATATTTT. Its translation is CASSPGALLPGNTIYF. The chain couples TRBV5-1 to TRBJ1-3, with no clear D. Trimming removed 4 bases at V and 2 bases at J, with 16 bases between. The V gene's germline CDR1 is SGHRS and CDR2 YFSETQ. This CDR3 is 16 amino acids long.

This chain links TRBV13 with TRBJ1-2; maybe TRBD1 (5 bases). The V end lost 5 bases, the J end lost 3 bases, and 16 bases lay between the germline ends. The CDR3 has 15 residues. CDR1 is PRHDT, CDR2 FYEKMQ, per germline (reference sequence). CDR3 sequence (DNA): TGTGCCAGCAGCCGCAGACAGTTACGATACTATGGCTACACCTTC. Translated: CASSRRQLRYYGYTF.

The chain is built from TRBV5-1 and TRBJ1-6; D is possibly TRBD1 (6 bases). Germline values: CDR1 SGHRS, CDR2 YFSETQ. V dropped 1 base and J dropped 8 bases, with 13 bases sitting between them. The CDR3 loop spans 15 amino acids. Written as DNA, the CDR3 is TGCGCCAGCAGCTTGACTGACAGGAGAGATTCACCCCTCCACTTT. Encoded protein: CASSLTDRRDSPLHF.

The chain links TRBV28 to TRBJ1-3; D is possibly TRBD1 (5 bases). This CDR3 spans 14 amino acids. Germline V gives CDR1 MDHEN, CDR2 SYDVKM. The V end lost 6 bases, the J end lost 3 bases, and 12 bases lay between the germline ends. CDR3 loop: CASSSAGVGNTIYF. As DNA, the CDR3 is TGTGCCAGCAGCTCGGCGGGGGTTGGAAACACCATATATTTT. The whole variable domain, remainder taken from reference TRBV28 and TRBJ1-3, is DVKVTQSSRYLVKRTGEKVFLECVQDMDHENMFWYRQDPGLGLRLIYFSYDVKMKEKGDIPEGYSVSREKKERFSLILESASTNQTSMYLCASSSAGVGNTIYFGEGSWLTVV.

The V call is TRBV7-7, the J call TRBJ2-2, with unresolved D. The V gene's germline CDR1 is SSHAT and CDR2 FNYEAQ (reference sequence). This CDR3 region has 14 residues. Between the trimmed V and J ends, which lost 1 base and 6 bases, there was a span of 9 bases. The CDR3 DNA follows: TGTGCCAGCAGCTTAGGGGCAGGTCCCGGGGAGCTGTTTTTT. It translates to CASSLGAGPGELFF. Together with reference TRBV7-7 and TRBJ2-2, the CDR3 gives the full variable domain: GAGVSQSPRYKVTKRGQDVTLRCDPISSHATLYWYQQALGQGPEFLTYFNYEAQPDKSGLPSDRFSAERPEGSISTLTIQRTEQRDSAMYRCASSLGAGPGELFFGEGSRLTVL.

This clone was found once. V is TRBV13 and J is TRBJ2-2, with 8 nucleotides matching TRBD1. V trimming: 4 bases; J trimming: 5 bases; junction bases outside the gene matches: 9. This CDR3 spans 16 amino acids. The germline V gene has CDR1 PRHDT and CDR2 FYEKMQ (reference sequence). CDR3 nucleotide sequence: TGTGCCAGCAGCTCATCTGGACAGGGACGAACCGGGGAGCTGTTTTTT. Amino acid sequence: CASSSSGQGRTGELFF.

The V gene is TRBV10-3, the J gene TRBJ1-1; D possibly corresponds to TRBD1 (5 bases). CDR1 is ENHRY and CDR2 is SYGVKD in the germline V gene. V gave up 7 bases and J gave up 1 base, with 10 bases separating them. The CDR3 loop spans 13 amino acids. CDR3 region: CAIKSGKNTEAFF. The CDR3 DNA follows: TGTGCCATCAAGTCAGGGAAGAACACTGAAGCTTTCTTT.

Turning to this clone: It is likely a read error, because the conserved phenylalanine at the end of the CDR3 is missing. It is unclear where the CDR3 begins or ends on the DNA, so no DNA is shown, and the CDR3 is as TCRdb lists it. The chain has TRBV6-4 and TRBJ1-1. The CDR3 region is 8 residues in length, termini included. Looked up from germline, CDR1 is MRHNA and CDR2 is SNTAGT. CDR3 protein: CASNPGGE.